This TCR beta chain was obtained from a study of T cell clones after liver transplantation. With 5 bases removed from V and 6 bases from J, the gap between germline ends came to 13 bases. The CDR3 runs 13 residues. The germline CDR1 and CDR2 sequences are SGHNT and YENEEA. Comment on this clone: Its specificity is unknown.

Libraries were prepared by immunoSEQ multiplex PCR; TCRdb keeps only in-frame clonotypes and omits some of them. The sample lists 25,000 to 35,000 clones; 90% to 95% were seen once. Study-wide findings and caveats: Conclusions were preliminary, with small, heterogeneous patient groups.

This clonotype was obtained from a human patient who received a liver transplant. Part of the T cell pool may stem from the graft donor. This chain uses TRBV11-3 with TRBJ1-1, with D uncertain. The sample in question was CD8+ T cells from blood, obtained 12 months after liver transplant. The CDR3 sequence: CASSAPRGPEAFF. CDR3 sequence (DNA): TGTGCCAGCAGCGCCCCGAGAGGGCCTGAAGCTTTCTTT.